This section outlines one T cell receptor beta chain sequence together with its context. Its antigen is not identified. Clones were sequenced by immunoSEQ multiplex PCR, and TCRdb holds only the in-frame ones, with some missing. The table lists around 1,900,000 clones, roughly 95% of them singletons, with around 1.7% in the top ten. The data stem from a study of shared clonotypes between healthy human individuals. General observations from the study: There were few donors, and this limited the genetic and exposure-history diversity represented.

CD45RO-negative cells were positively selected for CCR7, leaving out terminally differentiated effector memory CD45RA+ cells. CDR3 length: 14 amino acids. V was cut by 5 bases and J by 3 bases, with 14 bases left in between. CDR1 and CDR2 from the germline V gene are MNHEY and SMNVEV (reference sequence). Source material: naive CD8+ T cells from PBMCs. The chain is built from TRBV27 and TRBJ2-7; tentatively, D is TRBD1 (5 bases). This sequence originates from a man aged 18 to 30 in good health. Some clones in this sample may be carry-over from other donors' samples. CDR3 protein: CASSLGPIRYEQYF. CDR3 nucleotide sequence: TGTGCCAGCAGTCTGGGGCCGATACGCTACGAGCAGTACTTC.